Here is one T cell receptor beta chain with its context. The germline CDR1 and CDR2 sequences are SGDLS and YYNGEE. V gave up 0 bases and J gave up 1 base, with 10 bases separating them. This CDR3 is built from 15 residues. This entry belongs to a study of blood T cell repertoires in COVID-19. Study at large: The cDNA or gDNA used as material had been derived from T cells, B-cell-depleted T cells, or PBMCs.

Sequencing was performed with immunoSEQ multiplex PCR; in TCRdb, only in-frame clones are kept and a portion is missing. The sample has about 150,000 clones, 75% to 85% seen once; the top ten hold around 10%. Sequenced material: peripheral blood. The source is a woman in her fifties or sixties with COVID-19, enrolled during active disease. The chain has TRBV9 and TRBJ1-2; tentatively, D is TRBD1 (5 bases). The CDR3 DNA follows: TGTGCCAGCAGCGTAGGCGGGGCGGGTAACTATGGCTACACCTTC. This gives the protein CASSVGGAGNYGYTF.